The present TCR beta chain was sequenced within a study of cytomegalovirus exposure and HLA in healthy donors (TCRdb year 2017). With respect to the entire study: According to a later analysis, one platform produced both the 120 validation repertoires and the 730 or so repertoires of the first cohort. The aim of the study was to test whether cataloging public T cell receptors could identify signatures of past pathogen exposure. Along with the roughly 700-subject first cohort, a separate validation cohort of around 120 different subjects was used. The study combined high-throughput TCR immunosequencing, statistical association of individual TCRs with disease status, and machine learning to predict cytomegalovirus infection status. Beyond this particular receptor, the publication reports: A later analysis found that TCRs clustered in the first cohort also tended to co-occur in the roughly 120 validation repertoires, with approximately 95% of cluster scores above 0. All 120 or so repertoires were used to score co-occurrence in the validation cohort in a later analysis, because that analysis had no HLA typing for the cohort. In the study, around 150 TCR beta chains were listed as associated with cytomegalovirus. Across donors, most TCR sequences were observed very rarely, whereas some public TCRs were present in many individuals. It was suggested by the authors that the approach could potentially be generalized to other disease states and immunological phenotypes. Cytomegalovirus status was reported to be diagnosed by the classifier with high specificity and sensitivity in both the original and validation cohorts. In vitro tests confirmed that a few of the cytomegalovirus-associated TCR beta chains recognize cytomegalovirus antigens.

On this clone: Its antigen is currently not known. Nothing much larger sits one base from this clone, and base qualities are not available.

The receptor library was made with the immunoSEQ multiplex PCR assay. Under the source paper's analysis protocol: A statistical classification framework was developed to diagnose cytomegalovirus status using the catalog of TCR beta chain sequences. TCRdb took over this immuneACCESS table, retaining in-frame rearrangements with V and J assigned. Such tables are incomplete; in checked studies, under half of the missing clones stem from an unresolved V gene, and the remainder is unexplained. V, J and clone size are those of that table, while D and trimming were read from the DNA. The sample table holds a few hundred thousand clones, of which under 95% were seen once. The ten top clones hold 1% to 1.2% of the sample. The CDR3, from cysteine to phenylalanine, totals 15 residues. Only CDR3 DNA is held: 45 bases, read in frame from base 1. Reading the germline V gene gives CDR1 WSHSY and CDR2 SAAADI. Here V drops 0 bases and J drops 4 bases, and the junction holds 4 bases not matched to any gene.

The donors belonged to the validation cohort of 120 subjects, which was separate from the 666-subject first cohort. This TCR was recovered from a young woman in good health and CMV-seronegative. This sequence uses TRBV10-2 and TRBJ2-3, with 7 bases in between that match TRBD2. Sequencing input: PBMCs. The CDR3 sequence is CASSESNGRSDTQYF. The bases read TGCGCCAGCAGTGAGTCGAACGGGAGGTCAGATACGCAGTATTTT.